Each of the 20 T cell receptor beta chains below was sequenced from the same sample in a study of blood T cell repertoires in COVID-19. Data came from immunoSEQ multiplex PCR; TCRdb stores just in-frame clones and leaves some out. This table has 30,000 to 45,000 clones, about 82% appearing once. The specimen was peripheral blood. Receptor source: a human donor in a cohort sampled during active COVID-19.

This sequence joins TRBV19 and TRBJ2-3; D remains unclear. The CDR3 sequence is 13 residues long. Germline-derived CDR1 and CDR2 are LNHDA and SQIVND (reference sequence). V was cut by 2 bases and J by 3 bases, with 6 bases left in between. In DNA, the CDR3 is TGTGCCAGTAGTATACAGATTACAGATACGCAGTATTTT. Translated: CASSIQITDTQYF.

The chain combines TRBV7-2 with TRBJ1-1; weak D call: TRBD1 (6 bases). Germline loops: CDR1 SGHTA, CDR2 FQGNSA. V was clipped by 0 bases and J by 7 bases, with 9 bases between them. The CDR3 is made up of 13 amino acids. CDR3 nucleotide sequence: TGTGCCAGCAGCTTAGCAGGGGGTGTTGAAGCTTTCTTT. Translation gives CASSLAGGVEAFF.

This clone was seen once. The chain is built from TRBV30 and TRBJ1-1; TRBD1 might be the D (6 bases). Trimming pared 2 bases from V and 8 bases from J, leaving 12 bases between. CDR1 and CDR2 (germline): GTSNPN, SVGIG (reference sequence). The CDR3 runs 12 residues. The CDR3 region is CAWSRGGAEAFF. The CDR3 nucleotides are TGTGCCTGGAGTAGGGGGGGCGCCGAAGCTTTCTTT.

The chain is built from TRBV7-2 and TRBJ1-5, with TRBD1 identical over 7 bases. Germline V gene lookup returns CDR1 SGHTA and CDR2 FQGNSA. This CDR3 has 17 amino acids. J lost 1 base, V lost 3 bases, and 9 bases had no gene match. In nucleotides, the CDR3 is TGTGCCAGCAGCTTTAGACAGGGAAGGGGAAGCAATCAGCCCCAGCATTTT. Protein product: CASSFRQGRGSNQPQHF.

The CDR3 reads CASSGRRGETEAFF. CDR3 coding DNA: TGTGCCAGTAGTGGGCGACGGGGGGAAACTGAAGCTTTCTTT. This sequence joins TRBV19 and TRBJ1-1, with a possible D match to TRBD1 (5 bases). The germline V gene encodes CDR1 LNHDA and CDR2 SQIVND (reference sequence). The V and J ends lost 5 bases and 5 bases respectively, with 15 bases between them. This CDR3 is 14 amino acids long.

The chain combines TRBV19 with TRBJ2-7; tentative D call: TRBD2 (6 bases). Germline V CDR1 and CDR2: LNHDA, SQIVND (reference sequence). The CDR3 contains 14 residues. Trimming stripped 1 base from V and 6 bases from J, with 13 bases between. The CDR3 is CASSIGLGGTEQYF. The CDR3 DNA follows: TGTGCCAGTAGTATAGGATTAGGAGGGACCGAGCAGTACTTC.

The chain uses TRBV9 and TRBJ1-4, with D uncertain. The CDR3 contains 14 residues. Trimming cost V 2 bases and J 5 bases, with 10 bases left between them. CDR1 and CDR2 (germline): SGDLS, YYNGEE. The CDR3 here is CASSVRAENEKLFF. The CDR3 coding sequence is TGTGCCAGCAGCGTGCGGGCAGAGAATGAAAAACTGTTTTTT.

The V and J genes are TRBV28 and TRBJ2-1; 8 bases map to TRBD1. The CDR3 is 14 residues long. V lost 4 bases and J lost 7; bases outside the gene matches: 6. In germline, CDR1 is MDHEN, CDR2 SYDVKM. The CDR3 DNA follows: TGTGCCAGCAGTTCAGGGGGCGCGTTTAATGAGCAGTTCTTC. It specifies CASSSGGAFNEQFF. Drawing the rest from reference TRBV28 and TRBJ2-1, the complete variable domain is DVKVTQSSRYLVKRTGEKVFLECVQDMDHENMFWYRQDPGLGLRLIYFSYDVKMKEKGDIPEGYSVSREKKERFSLILESASTNQTSMYLCASSSGGAFNEQFFGPGTRLTVL.

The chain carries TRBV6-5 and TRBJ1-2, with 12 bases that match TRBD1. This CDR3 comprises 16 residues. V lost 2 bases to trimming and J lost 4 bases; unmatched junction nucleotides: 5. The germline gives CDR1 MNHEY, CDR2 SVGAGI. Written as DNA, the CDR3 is TGTGCCAGCAGTTACCTGTCGGGACAGGGGGCCTATGGCTACACCTTC. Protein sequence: CASSYLSGQGAYGYTF.

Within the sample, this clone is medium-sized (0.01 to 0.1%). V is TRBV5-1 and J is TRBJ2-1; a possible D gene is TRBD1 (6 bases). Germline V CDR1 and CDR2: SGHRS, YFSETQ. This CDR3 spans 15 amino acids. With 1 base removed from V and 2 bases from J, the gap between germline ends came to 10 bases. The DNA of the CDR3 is TGCGCCAGCAGCTTGAACGGACAGACCTACAATGAGCAGTTCTTC. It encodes CASSLNGQTYNEQFF.

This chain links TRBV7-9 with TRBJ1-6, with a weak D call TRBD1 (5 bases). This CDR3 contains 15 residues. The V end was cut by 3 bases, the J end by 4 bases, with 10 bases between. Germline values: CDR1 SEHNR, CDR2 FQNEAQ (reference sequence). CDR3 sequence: CASSLEGRYNSPLHF. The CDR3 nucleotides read TGTGCCAGCAGCTTGGAGGGGAGGTATAATTCACCCCTCCACTTT.

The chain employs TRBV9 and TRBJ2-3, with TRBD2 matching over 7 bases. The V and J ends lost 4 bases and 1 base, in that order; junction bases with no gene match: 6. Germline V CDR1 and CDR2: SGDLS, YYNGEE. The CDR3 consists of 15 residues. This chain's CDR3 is CASSTLSGGTDTQYF. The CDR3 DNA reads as TGTGCCAGCAGCACCCTGAGCGGGGGCACAGATACGCAGTATTTT. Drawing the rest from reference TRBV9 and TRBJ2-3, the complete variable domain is DSGVTQTPKHLITATGQRVTLRCSPRSGDLSVYWYQQSLDQGLQFLIQYYNGEERAKGNILERFSAQQFPDLHSELNLSSLELGDSALYFCASSTLSGGTDTQYFGPGTRLTVL.

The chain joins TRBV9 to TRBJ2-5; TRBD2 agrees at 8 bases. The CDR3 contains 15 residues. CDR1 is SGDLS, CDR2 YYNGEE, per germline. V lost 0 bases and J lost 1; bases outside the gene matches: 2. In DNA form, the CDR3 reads TGTGCCAGCAGCGTAGCGGGGGGGCCCCAAGAGACCCAGTACTTC. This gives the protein CASSVAGGPQETQYF.

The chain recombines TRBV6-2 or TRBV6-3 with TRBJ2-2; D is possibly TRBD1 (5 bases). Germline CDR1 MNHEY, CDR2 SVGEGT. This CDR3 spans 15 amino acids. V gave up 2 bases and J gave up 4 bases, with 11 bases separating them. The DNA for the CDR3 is TGTGCCAGCAGTTACAGGGTTGGGGCCACCGGGGAGCTGTTTTTT. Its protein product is CASSYRVGATGELFF.

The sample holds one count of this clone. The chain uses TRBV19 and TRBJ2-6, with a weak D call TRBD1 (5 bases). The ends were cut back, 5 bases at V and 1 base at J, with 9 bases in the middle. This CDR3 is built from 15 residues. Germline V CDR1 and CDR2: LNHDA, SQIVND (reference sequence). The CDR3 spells CASSPGHSGANVLTF. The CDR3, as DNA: TGTGCCAGTAGTCCAGGACATTCTGGGGCCAACGTCCTGACTTTC.

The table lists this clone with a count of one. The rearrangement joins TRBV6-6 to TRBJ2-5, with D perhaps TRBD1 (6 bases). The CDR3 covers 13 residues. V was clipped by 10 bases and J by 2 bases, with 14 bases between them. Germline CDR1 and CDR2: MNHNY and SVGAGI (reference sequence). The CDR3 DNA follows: TGTGCCACCCGCAGGGGTTCACAAGAGACCCAGTACTTC. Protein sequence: CATRRGSQETQYF.

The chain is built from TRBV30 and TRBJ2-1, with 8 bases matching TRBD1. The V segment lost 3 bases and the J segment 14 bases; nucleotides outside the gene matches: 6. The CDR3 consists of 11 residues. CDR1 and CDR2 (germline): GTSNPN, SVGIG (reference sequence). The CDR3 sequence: CAWRDRGFKFF. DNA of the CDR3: TGTGCCTGGAGAGACAGGGGTTTCAAGTTCTTC.

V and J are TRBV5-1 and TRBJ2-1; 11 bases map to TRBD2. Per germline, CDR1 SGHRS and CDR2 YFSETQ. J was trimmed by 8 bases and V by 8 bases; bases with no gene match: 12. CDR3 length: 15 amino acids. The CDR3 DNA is TGCGCCAGTACCTTAGCGGGGGGGCCTTGGGATGAGCAGTTCTTC. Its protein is CASTLAGGPWDEQFF.

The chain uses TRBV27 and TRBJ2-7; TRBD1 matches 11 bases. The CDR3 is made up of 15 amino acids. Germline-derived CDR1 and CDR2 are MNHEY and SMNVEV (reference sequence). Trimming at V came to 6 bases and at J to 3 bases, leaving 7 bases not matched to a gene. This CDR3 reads CASSLDGTGGYEQYF. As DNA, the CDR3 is TGTGCCAGCAGCTTAGACGGGACAGGGGGCTACGAGCAGTACTTC.

The CDR3 coding sequence is TGCGCCAGCAGCCAAGAGAATTCCAGGGCAACTAATGAAAAACTGTTTTTT. Translated, it gives CASSQENSRATNEKLFF. The genes are TRBV4-1 and TRBJ1-4; the D gene is possibly TRBD1 (5 bases). From germline, CDR1 is MGHRA and CDR2 YSYEKL. This CDR3 spans 17 amino acids. The V gene lost 0 bases and the J gene lost 0 bases, with 11 bases spanning the gap.